The next 8 T cell receptor beta chains were all read from a single sample in a study of shared clonotypes between healthy human individuals. This table comes from immunoSEQ multiplex PCR, and its TCRdb copy is limited to in-frame clones, with some not included. The profile shows some 600,000 clones, roughly 96% of them singletons. In the naive CD8 group, cells lacked CD45RO and were positively selected for CCR7, so terminally differentiated effector memory CD45RA+ cells were left out. Sequences were obtained from naive CD8+ T cells sorted from blood. The receptors were gathered from a woman aged 25 to 39 in good health.

As for this clone: Other nucleotide sequences from this sample produce the same CDR3. The chain combines TRBV9 with TRBJ2-7; 9 bases match TRBD1. J lost 2 bases, V lost 0 bases, and 3 bases had no gene match. The CDR3 is 15 amino acids. The germline V gene encodes CDR1 SGDLS and CDR2 YYNGEE. DNA of the CDR3: TGTGCCAGCAGCGTAGAGGGACAGGGAGCCTACGAGCAGTACTTC. It encodes CASSVEGQGAYEQYF.

V and J are TRBV15 and TRBJ2-2, with 10 positions matching TRBD2. After removal of 1 base from V and 7 bases from J, the junction contained 6 bases not matched to a gene. The CDR3 loop spans 16 amino acids. Germline V gives CDR1 LNHNV, CDR2 YYDKDF (reference sequence). The CDR3 region is CATSRVTSGLNGELFF. DNA for the CDR3: TGTGCCACCAGCAGAGTGACTAGCGGGCTTAACGGGGAGCTGTTTTTT.

This clone was picked up one time. The rearrangement uses TRBV19 and TRBJ2-7, with no clear D. Trimming stripped 3 bases from V and 1 base from J, with 4 bases between. There are 12 residues in the CDR3. CDR1 LNHDA and CDR2 SQIVND come from the germline V gene (reference sequence). The CDR3 region is CASSIGSYEQYF. The CDR3 DNA reads as TGTGCCAGTAGTATTGGGTCCTACGAGCAGTACTTC.

The CDR3 loop reads CAISAVKGADNEQFF. The CDR3 DNA reads as TGTGCCATCAGTGCGGTGAAGGGGGCAGACAATGAGCAGTTCTTC. The rearrangement joins TRBV10-3 to TRBJ2-1; 7 bases fit TRBD1. The germline gives CDR1 ENHRY, CDR2 SYGVKD. The CDR3 runs 15 residues. V was clipped by 4 bases and J by 5 bases; unmatched bases: 8.

The chain recombines TRBV27 with TRBJ2-3; D is undetermined. V was trimmed by 6 bases and J by 2 bases, leaving 9 bases between them. Germline V gene lookup returns CDR1 MNHEY and CDR2 SMNVEV (reference sequence). This CDR3 has 13 amino acids. CDR3: CASSHLDTDTQYF. The CDR3 bases are TGTGCCAGCAGCCACCTCGACACAGATACGCAGTATTTT.

The rearrangement uses TRBV11-2 and TRBJ2-7, with TRBD2 matching over 11 bases. The CDR3 is made up of 16 amino acids. The germline CDR1 and CDR2 sequences are SGHAT and FQNNGV. Trimming at V came to 5 bases and at J to 2 bases, leaving 8 bases not matched to a gene. This CDR3 reads CASSRISGRVPYEQYF. In nucleotides, the CDR3 is TGTGCCAGCAGCCGGATTAGCGGGAGGGTTCCCTACGAGCAGTACTTC.

The rearrangement uses TRBV6-6 and TRBJ2-4; perhaps D is TRBD1 or TRBD2 (5 bases each). The germline V and J ends were trimmed by 3 bases and 0 bases, with 6 bases remaining between them. The V gene's germline CDR1 is MNHNY and CDR2 SVGAGI (reference sequence). This CDR3 has 14 amino acids. CDR3 bases: TGTGCCAGCAGTTATGGGACAGCCAAAAACATTCAGTACTTC. As protein: CASSYGTAKNIQYF.

The V call is TRBV13, the J call TRBJ2-7, with unresolved D. This CDR3 is 13 amino acids long. Germline V lookup: CDR1 PRHDT, CDR2 FYEKMQ (reference sequence). V dropped 4 bases and J dropped 0 bases, with 7 bases sitting between them. CDR3 in amino acids: CASSYGHSYEQYF. The CDR3 DNA reads TGTGCCAGCAGCTATGGCCACTCCTACGAGCAGTACTTC.